In its sample, the clone carrying this T cell receptor beta chain was seen once. Its antigen is not known. V dropped 4 bases and J dropped 3 bases, with 13 bases sitting between them. This CDR3 comprises 15 residues. Germline CDR1 is LNHDA and CDR2 is SQIVND (reference sequence). Clones were sequenced by immunoSEQ multiplex PCR, and TCRdb holds only the in-frame ones, with some missing. The table has about 1 million clones, about three quarters seen once. This record comes from a study of shared clonotypes between healthy human individuals. Broader study findings: The authors expected sequencing depth to affect clonotype sharing among donors. It was only blood that was sampled, and tissue repertoires likely differ.

The rearrangement links TRBV19 to TRBJ1-5, with D possibly being TRBD1 (5 bases). Sequenced sample: memory CD4+ T cells sorted from blood. Subset reported: CD45RA-negative fraction. The receptor comes from a young man in good health. CDR3 region: CASSTPEGLNQPQHF. The DNA for the CDR3 is TGTGCCAGTAGTACCCCAGAGGGGCTCAATCAGCCCCAGCATTTT.